These 21 T cell receptor beta chains came from one sample sequenced in a study of blood T cell repertoires in COVID-19. Profiled with immunoSEQ multiplex PCR; TCRdb holds only in-frame clones, not every one. The repertoire holds fewer than 250,000 clones, with 82% as singletons. Sequenced material: peripheral blood. The receptor source for this set is a woman in her 40s with acute or convalescent COVID-19.

This clone was seen only a few times. V usage is TRBV30 and J usage is TRBJ1-1, with no clear D. CDR1 is GTSNPN, CDR2 SVGIG, per germline (reference sequence). CDR3 length: 12 amino acids. Trimming cost V 2 bases and J 3 bases, with 7 bases left between them. The CDR3 here is CAWSSSHTEAFF. The CDR3 DNA follows: TGTGCCTGGAGTTCTAGTCACACTGAAGCTTTCTTT. Complete variable domain (other parts from reference TRBV30 and TRBJ1-1): SQTIHQWPATLVQPVGSPLSLECTVEGTSNPNLYWYRQAAGRGLQLLFYSVGIGQISSEVPQNLSASRPQDRQFILSSKKLLLSDSGFYLCAWSSSHTEAFFGQGTRLTVV.

J is TRBJ2-6 and V is TRBV5-4; D call uncertain. The V end was cut by 1 base, the J end by 4 bases, with 9 bases between. This CDR3 has 15 amino acids. Germline-derived CDR1 and CDR2 are SGHNT and YYREEE (reference sequence). CDR3: CASSLPGSGANVLTF. DNA for the CDR3: TGTGCCAGCAGCTTGCCCGGGTCCGGGGCCAACGTCCTGACTTTC.

The chain recombines TRBV11-2 with TRBJ2-3; tentatively, D is TRBD2 (6 bases). Trimming removed 5 bases at V and 5 bases at J, with 14 bases between. The CDR3 is made up of 14 amino acids. CDR1 SGHAT and CDR2 FQNNGV come from the germline V gene. CDR3 nucleotides: TGTGCCAGCAGCCCAGGGACCGGGGGAGATACGCAGTATTTT. It encodes CASSPGTGGDTQYF.

This chain uses TRBV4-2 with TRBJ2-4; 9 nucleotides align to TRBD1. V gave up 1 base and J gave up 1 base; unmatched junction bases: 14. Germline V gene lookup returns CDR1 LGHNA and CDR2 YNFKEQ. The CDR3 is 20 residues long. The CDR3 DNA follows: TGTGCCAGCAGCCAAGCCTACCGGGACAGGGTGGAATTGGCCAAAAACATTCAGTACTTC. Translating it yields CASSQAYRDRVELAKNIQYF.

This chain connects TRBV10-3 to TRBJ2-1; D not certain. The germline V and J ends were trimmed by 3 bases and 4 bases, with 10 bases remaining between them. Germline V gives CDR1 ENHRY, CDR2 SYGVKD. The CDR3 length is 14 residues. The CDR3 sequence is CAISESPGYNEQFF. DNA of the CDR3: TGTGCCATCAGTGAATCACCAGGATACAATGAGCAGTTCTTC.

This rearrangement joins TRBV7-8 to TRBJ2-2, with 8 bases lining up with TRBD2. In germline, CDR1 is SGHVS, CDR2 FQNEAQ. Trimming cost V 7 bases and J 5 bases; bases outside gene matches: 15. The CDR3 consists of 17 residues. CDR3 loop: CASNPRSLASGTGELFF. The CDR3 coding sequence is TGTGCCAGCAACCCCCGGTCGTTGGCTAGCGGGACCGGGGAGCTGTTTTTT.

The chain uses TRBV7-2 and TRBJ2-7; 7 bases are shared with TRBD1. Germline CDR1 and CDR2: SGHTA and FQGNSA. The V gene end was trimmed by 2 bases and the J gene end by 3 bases; junction bases not matched to a gene: 13. This CDR3 contains 17 residues. The CDR3 DNA sequence: TGTGCCAGCAGCTTATTCCCCCGACAGGGACGAATCTACGAGCAGTACTTC. Translation: CASSLFPRQGRIYEQYF.

The chain uses TRBV6-5 and TRBJ2-3, with 10 bases identical to TRBD1. CDR3 length: 16 residues. Germline assignment: CDR1 MNHEY and CDR2 SVGAGI. The J segment lost 2 bases and the V segment lost 2 bases, leaving 4 bases of the junction unmatched. The CDR3 region has the DNA TGTGCCAGCAGTTACCCCGGACAGGGGGTCACAGATACGCAGTATTTT. This sequence encodes CASSYPGQGVTDTQYF.

DNA for the CDR3: TGTGCCAGCAGTTCTCTCCAGGGATATGGCTACACCTTC. Translation: CASSSLQGYGYTF. The chain is built from TRBV2 and TRBJ1-2; D might be TRBD1 (5 bases). V lost 5 bases and J lost 5, with 12 bases in between. The CDR3 length is 13 residues. Germline CDR1 and CDR2: SNHLY and FYNNEI.

The V call is TRBV6-5, the J call TRBJ1-5; 7 bases line up with TRBD1. The junction had 4 bases not matched to a gene; V was cut back by 7 bases and J by 1 base. The CDR3 sequence is 14 residues long. Germline V lookup: CDR1 MNHEY, CDR2 SVGAGI. CDR3 amino acids: CASKTGKSNQPQHF. In nucleotides, the CDR3 is TGTGCCAGCAAGACAGGGAAGAGCAATCAGCCCCAGCATTTT.

This clone was counted a single time. The V and J genes are TRBV4-1 and TRBJ1-6; maybe TRBD1 (5 bases). Germline CDR1 reads MGHRA; CDR2 reads YSYEKL. V gave up 4 bases and J gave up 7 bases, with 14 bases separating them. This CDR3 spans 15 amino acids. Written as DNA, the CDR3 is TGCGCCAGCAGCCTCCATCGGGGGTCCAATTCACCCCTCCACTTT. It is translated as CASSLHRGSNSPLHF.

This clone was detected only a few times. V usage is TRBV5-6 and J usage is TRBJ2-2; the D gene is possibly TRBD2 (6 bases). Between the trimmed V and J ends, which lost 9 bases and 3 bases, there was a span of 21 bases. Germline V CDR1 and CDR2: SGHDT, YYEEEE. This CDR3 region has 16 residues. The CDR3 is CATHGRASEYTGELFF. The CDR3 DNA reads as TGTGCCACTCATGGGCGGGCTAGCGAATACACCGGGGAGCTGTTTTTT. Full variable domain (outside the CDR3, taken from reference TRBV5-6 and TRBJ2-2): DAGVTQSPTHLIKTRGQQVTLRCSPKSGHDTVSWYQQALGQGPQFIFQYYEEEERQRGNFPDRFSGHQFPNYSSELNVNALLLGDSALYLCATHGRASEYTGELFFGEGSRLTVL.

The chain has TRBV4-2 and TRBJ1-2; 8 bases agree with TRBD1. Germline loops: CDR1 LGHNA, CDR2 YNFKEQ. The CDR3 totals 16 residues. With V trimmed by 0 bases and J by 4 bases, 7 bases remained unmatched. In DNA, the CDR3 is TGTGCCAGCAGCCAAGATTATCTCGGACAGGGCTATGGCTACACCTTC. This gives the protein CASSQDYLGQGYGYTF.

This clone was counted many times. The chain joins TRBV9 to TRBJ2-1; maybe TRBD1 (5 bases). Trimming removed 0 bases at V and 4 bases at J, with 11 bases between. Germline CDR1 is SGDLS and CDR2 is YYNGEE. The CDR3 spans 15 residues. The CDR3 region is CASSVVLQGYNEQFF. The CDR3 nucleotides read TGTGCCAGCAGCGTAGTACTCCAGGGATACAATGAGCAGTTCTTC. Full variable domain (outside the CDR3, taken from reference TRBV9 and TRBJ2-1): DSGVTQTPKHLITATGQRVTLRCSPRSGDLSVYWYQQSLDQGLQFLIQYYNGEERAKGNILERFSAQQFPDLHSELNLSSLELGDSALYFCASSVVLQGYNEQFFGPGTRLTVL.

The chain couples TRBV24-1 to TRBJ2-1; 9 nucleotides align to TRBD2. Per the germline V gene, CDR1 is KGHDR and CDR2 is SFDVKD. This CDR3 has 13 amino acids. Unmatched junction bases numbered 6, after V lost 10 bases and J lost 6 bases. CDR3 loop: CATFASGTNEQFF. CDR3 sequence (DNA): TGTGCCACGTTTGCTAGCGGGACCAATGAGCAGTTCTTC.

The chain is built from TRBV18 and TRBJ2-7, with 8 bases that match TRBD1. Germline CDR1 is KGHSH and CDR2 is LQKENI. The CDR3 runs 15 residues. The V gene end was trimmed by 3 bases and the J gene end by 2 bases; junction bases not matched to a gene: 6. As DNA, the CDR3 is TGTGCCAGCTCACCTCAGGGGGCCCCTCCCTACGAGCAGTACTTC. Translated, it gives CASSPQGAPPYEQYF.

The V gene is TRBV6-6, the J gene TRBJ2-3; TRBD2 matches at 8 bases. V gave up 2 bases and J gave up 2 bases; unmatched junction bases: 6. Germline assignment: CDR1 MNHNY and CDR2 SVGAGI (reference sequence). This CDR3 is built from 16 residues. CDR3 DNA sequence: TGTGCCAGCAGTTACGCGGGAGGATCCTTCACAGATACGCAGTATTTT. Translated: CASSYAGGSFTDTQYF.

V usage is TRBV6-5 and J usage is TRBJ2-2; a weak D match, TRBD1 (6 bases). Germline lookup yields CDR1 MNHEY and CDR2 SVGAGI. The CDR3 consists of 13 residues. With 7 bases removed from V and 6 bases from J, the gap between germline ends came to 12 bases. The CDR3 reads CASTFEGAGELFF. The CDR3, as DNA: TGTGCCAGCACCTTCGAGGGGGCCGGGGAGCTGTTTTTT.

This clone came up once. The V and J genes are TRBV29-1 and TRBJ2-7, with D maybe TRBD1 (5 bases). Per germline, CDR1 SQVTM and CDR2 ANQGSEA. The CDR3 covers 14 residues. The V and J ends lost 4 bases and 1 base respectively, with 14 bases between them. The CDR3 protein is CSVVGASESYEQYF. DNA for the CDR3: TGCAGCGTTGTAGGGGCGTCGGAATCCTACGAGCAGTACTTC.

This clone appeared a few times. The J gene is TRBJ1-5, the V gene TRBV6-6; D might be TRBD1 (5 bases). Germline values: CDR1 MNHNY, CDR2 SVGAGI (reference sequence). The CDR3 extends over 15 amino acids. The V and J ends lost 5 bases and 1 base respectively, with 12 bases between them. CDR3 nucleotides: TGTGCCAGCAGTCCCGAAGGGGTGAGCAATCAGCCCCAGCATTTT. Translating gives CASSPEGVSNQPQHF.

V and J are TRBV10-3 and TRBJ2-2; weak D call: TRBD1 (6 bases). The germline V and J ends were trimmed by 0 bases and 0 bases, with 8 bases remaining between them. The CDR3 extends over 16 amino acids. The germline V gene has CDR1 ENHRY and CDR2 SYGVKD. The CDR3 reads CAISESGTPNTGELFF. The CDR3 DNA sequence: TGTGCCATCAGTGAGTCCGGGACACCGAACACCGGGGAGCTGTTTTTT.